This passage covers 18 T cell receptor beta chains from one sample sequenced in a study of regulatory T cells in long-lasting Graves disease. Construction of the TCR beta libraries employed iRepertoire HTBI primers in conjunction with Arm-PCR of CDR3 regions. TCRdb itself ran the multiplex PCR reads through MiXCR, one entry per CDR3 protein. Here the sample spans roughly 400,000 distinct CDR3 sequences, more than 20% being singletons. Time point defined: persistent/refractory GD, antithyroid drugs over 5 years with positive TRAb. Preparation of the TCR library used RNA extracted from PBMCs. The sample was peripheral blood mononuclear cells (PBMCs), taken when the disease was refractory, from a patient treated with antithyroid drugs. All receptors come from a female donor with Graves disease.

This clonotype was seen a handful of times. The CDR3 DNA follows: TGTGCCAGCAGTGATGGGGTTGGCTACACCTTC. The encoded protein is CASSDGVGYTF. The gene calls are TRBV6-4 and TRBJ1-2; no reliable D call. This CDR3 is built from 11 residues. The V gene lost 3 bases and the J gene lost 7 bases, with 6 bases spanning the gap. Germline V CDR1 and CDR2: MRHNA, SNTAGT.

This clonotype was counted a few times. The chain uses TRBV24-1 and TRBJ2-3, with unresolved D. Germline CDR1 reads KGHDR; CDR2 reads SFDVKD. The CDR3 spans 13 residues. Trimming cost V 4 bases and J 2 bases, with 6 bases left between them. The CDR3 sequence: CATSDRNTDTQYF. The CDR3 DNA sequence: TGTGCCACCAGTGACCGGAACACAGATACGCAGTATTTT.

This clonotype was seen more than once but under ten times. The chain carries TRBV4-3 and TRBJ2-5; D possibly corresponds to TRBD2 (6 bases). V lost 0 bases, J lost 2 bases, and 13 bases lay in between. The CDR3 is 16 residues long. Germline CDR1 is LGHNA and CDR2 is YSLEER. The DNA of the CDR3 is TGCGCCAGCAGCCAAGATAGCGGAACCAATCAAGAGACCCAGTACTTC. Its translation: CASSQDSGTNQETQYF.

This chain links TRBV4-3 with TRBJ1-3; D is possibly TRBD1 (5 bases). Germline CDR1 is LGHNA and CDR2 is YSLEER. The CDR3 covers 15 residues. V lost 2 bases to trimming and J lost 2 bases, with 10 bases between them. This CDR3 is CASSQMTEPGNTIYF. DNA of the CDR3: TGCGCCAGCAGCCAAATGACAGAGCCTGGAAACACCATATATTTT.

The CDR3 spells CASRNRDEQYF. The DNA of the CDR3 is TGTGCCAGCAGAAATAGGGACGAGCAGTACTTC. The chain employs TRBV6-2 or TRBV6-3 and TRBJ2-7; no clear D gene. V was cut by 6 bases and J by 5 bases, with 8 bases left in between. The CDR3 loop spans 11 amino acids. The germline V gene has CDR1 MNHEY and CDR2 SVGEGT.

This clonotype was counted a few times. The rearrangement joins TRBV12-3 or TRBV12-4 to TRBJ2-2; D call uncertain. V gave up 3 bases and J gave up 5 bases, with 10 bases separating them. The CDR3 sequence is 14 residues long. The CDR3 region is CASSFGFLTGELFF. The CDR3, as DNA: TGTGCCAGCAGTTTCGGGTTTTTAACCGGGGAGCTGTTTTTT.

This clonotype was seen a handful of times. The chain recombines TRBV7-9 with TRBJ2-3; D is ambiguous. The germline V gene encodes CDR1 SEHNR and CDR2 FQNEAQ (reference sequence). This CDR3 spans 13 amino acids. Trimming stripped 5 bases from V and 3 bases from J, with 9 bases between. CDR3 DNA: TGTGCCAGCAGCCCGAGTGGGACAGATACGCAGTATTTT. It translates to CASSPSGTDTQYF.

V and J are TRBV18 and TRBJ1-2; D gene ambiguous. The length of the CDR3 is 14 residues. Germline loops: CDR1 KGHSH, CDR2 LQKENI. Trimming shortened V by 3 bases and J by 0 bases, and 8 bases separated the two germline ends. CDR3 DNA: TGTGCCAGCTCACCCGGGAGCACTAACTATGGCTACACCTTC. It translates to CASSPGSTNYGYTF.

This clonotype was found many times. The genes are TRBV7-2 and TRBJ2-5; D is unresolved. From germline, CDR1 is SGHTA and CDR2 FQGNSA. V was trimmed by 6 bases and J by 2 bases, leaving 16 bases between them. The CDR3 runs 15 residues. In DNA, the CDR3 is TGTGCCAGCAGTATTTGGAGTAACCTACAAGAGACCCAGTACTTC. Amino acid sequence: CASSIWSNLQETQYF. Filled out from reference TRBV7-2 and TRBJ2-5, the complete variable domain reads GAGVSQSPSNKVTEKGKDVELRCDPISGHTALYWYRQSLGQGLEFLIYFQGNSAPDKSGLPSDRFSAERTGGSVSTLTIQRTQQEDSAVYLCASSIWSNLQETQYFGPGTRLLVL.

In this sample, this clonotype turned up many times. The rearrangement uses TRBV28 and TRBJ2-7; TRBD2 matches at 8 bases. The CDR3 runs 14 residues. V dropped 3 bases and J dropped 5; count of bases not matched to a gene: 6. The V gene's germline CDR1 is MDHEN and CDR2 SYDVKM. The CDR3 loop is CASSFAGGGHEQYF. The CDR3 nucleotides are TGTGCCAGCAGTTTTGCGGGGGGCGGCCACGAGCAGTACTTC. Supplemented by reference TRBV28 and TRBJ2-7, the full variable domain reads DVKVTQSSRYLVKRTGEKVFLECVQDMDHENMFWYRQDPGLGLRLIYFSYDVKMKEKGDIPEGYSVSREKKERFSLILESASTNQTSMYLCASSFAGGGHEQYFGPGTRLTVT.

This clonotype was detected only a few times. J is TRBJ2-5 and V is TRBV29-1; D might be TRBD2 (6 bases). With 8 bases removed from V and 2 bases from J, the gap between germline ends came to 15 bases. This CDR3 is 13 amino acids long. In germline, CDR1 is SQVTM, CDR2 ANQGSEA. The CDR3 reads CSLAGGPQETQYF. For the CDR3, the DNA is TGCAGCCTAGCTGGAGGGCCTCAAGAGACCCAGTACTTC.

V usage is TRBV28 and J usage is TRBJ2-3; no clear D gene. V lost 5 bases to trimming and J lost 1 base, with 13 bases between them. This CDR3 region has 15 residues. Germline loops: CDR1 MDHEN, CDR2 SYDVKM. The CDR3 DNA is TGTGCCAGCAGTCCCCACGGGCCCGGCACAGATACGCAGTATTTT. Translation: CASSPHGPGTDTQYF.

This clonotype was counted between two and nine times. The V and J genes are TRBV20-1 and TRBJ2-7, with a possible D match to TRBD1 (6 bases). With 5 bases removed from V and 3 bases from J, the gap between germline ends came to 11 bases. This CDR3 is 12 amino acids long. Germline lookup yields CDR1 DFQATT and CDR2 SNEGSKA (reference sequence). The CDR3 nucleotides read TGCAGTGCTCCTGACAGGAGCTACGAGCAGTACTTC. Translated, it gives CSAPDRSYEQYF.

This clonotype was counted ten times or more. CDR3 nucleotides: TGCAGTGCGGGGACAGATGGCTACACCTTC. Residues: CSAGTDGYTF. This chain joins TRBV20-1 and TRBJ1-2; 7 bases match TRBD1. The V segment lost 6 bases and the J segment 6 bases; nucleotides outside the gene matches: 1. Germline CDR1 is DFQATT and CDR2 is SNEGSKA (reference sequence). The CDR3 contains 10 residues.

The V gene is TRBV15, the J gene TRBJ1-4; TRBD1 matches at 7 bases. The V and J ends lost 3 bases and 6 bases, in that order; junction bases with no gene match: 7. This CDR3 comprises 15 residues. CDR1 is LNHNV, CDR2 YYDKDF, per germline (reference sequence). CDR3 sequence (DNA): TGTGCCACCAGCAGCTTTATCGGGACAGATGAAAAACTGTTTTTT. It is translated as CATSSFIGTDEKLFF. The full variable domain, in which reference TRBV15 and TRBJ1-4 provide the parts outside the CDR3, is DAMVIQNPRYQVTQFGKPVTLSCSQTLNHNVMYWYQQKSSQAPKLLFHYYDKDFNNEADTPDNFQSRRPNTSFCFLDIRSPGLGDTAMYLCATSSFIGTDEKLFFGSGTQLSVL.

This clonotype was picked up a small number of times. V is TRBV10-3 and J is TRBJ1-2, with 11 bases identical to TRBD1. Looked up from germline, CDR1 is ENHRY and CDR2 is SYGVKD. The V gene end was trimmed by 8 bases and the J gene end by 5 bases; junction bases not matched to a gene: 1. The CDR3 is 12 amino acids. Written as DNA, the CDR3 is TGTGCCATCGGGACAGGGGGTTATGGCTACACCTTC. This gives the protein CAIGTGGYGYTF.

This clonotype was seen at least ten times. The chain joins TRBV28 to TRBJ1-4; 7 bases fit TRBD1. This CDR3 contains 14 residues. V shed 4 bases, J shed 8 bases, and the junction held 7 bases outside the gene matches. Germline V gene data show CDR1 as MDHEN and CDR2 as SYDVKM. CDR3 protein: CASSWTGFKEKLFF. Here the CDR3 DNA reads TGTGCCAGCAGTTGGACAGGATTTAAGGAAAAACTGTTTTTT.

There are a few counts of this clonotype. The chain has TRBV6-1 and TRBJ2-7; no definite D call. V was clipped by 10 bases and J by 3 bases, with 16 bases between them. CDR1 and CDR2 (germline): MNHNS, SASEGT. The CDR3 sequence is 13 residues long. The CDR3 DNA sequence: TGTGCCACCGAGATTAGAAAAGGCTACGAGCAGTACTTC. This translates into CATEIRKGYEQYF.